These 13 T cell receptor beta chains share one sample of origin, sequenced in a study of CD8+CD57+ T cells in acquired aplastic anemia. CDR3 and TCR beta VDJ profiling relied on genomic DNA as the template. TCRdb processed the reads anew with MiXCR; each CDR3 protein has one entry. The repertoire holds 200,000 to 300,000 distinct CDR3 sequences, with about 44% as singletons. Patients who underwent sequencing had shown CD8+CD57+ cell expansion by flow cytometry. The sample was sorted CD4+, CD8+, or CD8+CD57+ T cells (not recorded which) from PBMCs. The receptors derive from a human donor with aplastic anemia.

Only a few counts were recorded for this clonotype. It is likely a read error, because the conserved phenylalanine at the end of the CDR3 is missing. The J gene is TRBJ2-7, the V gene TRBV7-9; a weak D match, TRBD1 (8 bases). Germline lookup yields CDR1 SEHNR and CDR2 FQNEAQ (reference sequence). Trimming pared 5 bases from V and 0 bases from J, leaving 23 bases between. The CDR3 runs to 18 residues. The CDR3 loop is CASSPRGHRTSRSYEQYL. The CDR3 nucleotides are TGTGCCAGCAGCCCCAGGGGGCACAGGACTAGTCGCTCCTACGAGCAGTACCTC.

Ten or more counts support this clonotype. The chain links TRBV20-1 to TRBJ1-2; the match to TRBD1 covers 8 bases. The junction had 8 bases not matched to a gene; V was cut back by 6 bases and J by 8 bases. The CDR3 is 12 amino acids. Per the germline V gene, CDR1 is DFQATT and CDR2 is SNEGSKA (reference sequence). The CDR3 sequence: CSAAQGARGYTF. The DNA for the CDR3 is TGCAGTGCGGCGCAGGGGGCGCGGGGCTACACCTTC.

This clonotype was detected many times. The V gene is TRBV30, the J gene TRBJ1-6, with D maybe TRBD1 (6 bases). V was clipped by 8 bases and J by 8 bases, with 22 bases between them. Looked up from germline, CDR1 is GTSNPN and CDR2 is SVGIG (reference sequence). CDR3 length: 15 residues. The CDR3 DNA is TGTGCCCAATCAGTACTGGGACAAGGGGATTCACCCCTCCACTTT. Translating gives CAQSVLGQGDSPLHF.

The J gene is TRBJ2-7, the V gene TRBV7-9; 7 bases line up with TRBD1. CDR3 size: 14 residues. J was trimmed by 3 bases and V by 2 bases; bases with no gene match: 4. Germline V lookup: CDR1 SEHNR, CDR2 FQNEAQ (reference sequence). CDR3: CASSLRDRLYEQYF. The CDR3 coding sequence is TGTGCCAGCAGCTTAAGGGACAGACTCTACGAGCAGTACTTC. The full variable domain, its missing parts supplied by reference TRBV7-9 and TRBJ2-7, is DTGVSQNPRHKITKRGQNVTFRCDPISEHNRLYWYRQTLGQGPEFLTYFQNEAQLEKSRLLSDRFSAERPKGSFSTLEIQRTEQGDSAMYLCASSLRDRLYEQYFGPGTRLTVT.

The chain joins TRBV10-2 to TRBJ1-2; TRBD1 matches at 7 bases. The CDR3 is 19 residues long. The J segment lost 4 bases and the V segment lost 0 bases, leaving 17 bases of the junction unmatched. Germline assignment: CDR1 WSHSY and CDR2 SAAADI. The CDR3 loop is CASSESAGGYRGGLYGYTF. The CDR3 nucleotides read TGCGCCAGCAGTGAGTCGGCCGGGGGTTACAGGGGTGGCCTCTATGGCTACACCTTC.

Note on this clonotype: The germline gene is not matched at one end of the junction; a read error may be the cause. J is TRBJ1-2 and V is TRBV13; a possible D gene is TRBD1 (5 bases). The length of the CDR3 is 13 residues. The germline CDR1 and CDR2 sequences are PRHDT and FYEKMQ (reference sequence). In DNA form, the CDR3 reads TGCGCCAGCAAAGGGGAAAATAACTATGGCTACACCTTC. The encoded protein is CASKGENNYGYTF. The full variable domain, completed using reference TRBV13 and TRBJ1-2, is AAGVIQSPRHLIKEKRETATLKCYPIPRHDTVYWYQQGPGQDPQFLISFYEKMQSDKGSIPDRFSAQQFSDYHSELNMSSLELGDSALYFCASKGENNYGYTFGSGTRLTVV.

This clonotype was recorded at least ten times. The chain carries TRBV7-9 and TRBJ2-3; no definite D call. Germline V gives CDR1 SEHNR, CDR2 FQNEAQ (reference sequence). V was cut by 6 bases and J by 6 bases, with 10 bases left in between. CDR3 size: 12 residues. The DNA of the CDR3 is TGTGCCAGCAGGGGCGGTCCGGATACGCAGTATTTT. This sequence encodes CASRGGPDTQYF.

This clonotype has at least ten counts. The chain combines TRBV29-1 with TRBJ2-7, with a weak D call TRBD2 (5 bases). Germline lookup yields CDR1 SQVTM and CDR2 ANQGSEA. Deletions cut 4 bases from V and 5 bases from J, with 18 bases between. The CDR3 is made up of 14 amino acids. CDR3 in DNA: TGCAGCGTTGGTCCTGCGGGTGGCGGACACGAGCAGTACTTC. Its protein is CSVGPAGGGHEQYF.

This clonotype turned up a few times. This chain uses TRBV27 with TRBJ2-7, with D unresolved. V was clipped by 5 bases and J by 6 bases, with 11 bases between them. The germline CDR1 and CDR2 sequences are MNHEY and SMNVEV (reference sequence). The length of the CDR3 is 12 residues. As DNA, the CDR3 is TGTGCCAGCAGTAGGGTACCCTCCGAGCAGTACTTC. Protein sequence: CASSRVPSEQYF.

The chain uses TRBV20-1 and TRBJ2-7; D not certain. V was shortened by 6 bases and J by 6 bases, with 12 bases between the two germline ends. Germline loops: CDR1 DFQATT, CDR2 SNEGSKA (reference sequence). The CDR3 totals 11 residues. Here the CDR3 DNA reads TGCAGTGCCGGCCAACCGGCCGAGCAGTACTTC. This encodes CSAGQPAEQYF.

This chain joins TRBV27 and TRBJ2-3, with 8 bases matching TRBD2. V dropped 4 bases and J dropped 0; count of bases not matched to a gene: 12. Germline assignment: CDR1 MNHEY and CDR2 SMNVEV (reference sequence). The CDR3 has 18 amino acids. The DNA of the CDR3 is TGTGCCAGCAGTTCGGGGCGGGAGGTATACACTAGCACAGATACGCAGTATTTT. This codes for CASSSGREVYTSTDTQYF.

The V gene is TRBV27, the J gene TRBJ1-2, with D unclear. Germline lookup yields CDR1 MNHEY and CDR2 SMNVEV (reference sequence). The CDR3 runs to 14 residues. V lost 0 bases and J 1 base, leaving 6 bases between the germline ends. The CDR3 spells CASSLSRDNYGYTF. CDR3 nucleotides: TGTGCCAGCAGTTTATCGAGGGATAACTATGGCTACACCTTC.

About this clonotype itself: The final CDR3 position lacks the conserved phenylalanine or tryptophan, pointing to a likely read error. The DNA is omitted, as the CDR3 cannot be located on it reliably, and the CDR3 follows TCRdb's listing. The genes are TRBV6-1 and TRBJ1-2; whether TRBD1, the table's D call, matches the DNA was not checked. Germline lookup yields CDR1 MNHNS and CDR2 SASEGT. The CDR3 region is 12 residues in length, termini included. CDR3 loop: CASSALDLELTV.